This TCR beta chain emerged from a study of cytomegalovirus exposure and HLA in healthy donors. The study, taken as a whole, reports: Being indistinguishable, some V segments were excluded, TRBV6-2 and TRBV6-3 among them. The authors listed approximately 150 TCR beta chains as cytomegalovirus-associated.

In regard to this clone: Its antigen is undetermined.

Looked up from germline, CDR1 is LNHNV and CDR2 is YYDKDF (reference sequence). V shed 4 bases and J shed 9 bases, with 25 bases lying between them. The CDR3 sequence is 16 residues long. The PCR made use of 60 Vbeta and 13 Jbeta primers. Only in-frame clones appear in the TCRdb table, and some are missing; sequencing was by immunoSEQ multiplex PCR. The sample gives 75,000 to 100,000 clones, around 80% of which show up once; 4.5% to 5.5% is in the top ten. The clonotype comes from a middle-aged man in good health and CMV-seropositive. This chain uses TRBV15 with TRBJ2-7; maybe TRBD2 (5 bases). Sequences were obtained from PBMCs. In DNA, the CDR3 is TGTGCCACCAGCAACCAACGGGTTGCGGGCTCAATCTGGCAGTACTTC. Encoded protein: CATSNQRVAGSIWQYF. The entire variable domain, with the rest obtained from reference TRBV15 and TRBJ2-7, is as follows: DAMVIQNPRYQVTQFGKPVTLSCSQTLNHNVMYWYQQKSSQAPKLLFHYYDKDFNNEADTPDNFQSRRPNTSFCFLDIRSPGLGDTAMYLCATSNQRVAGSIWQYFGPGTRLTVT.